This T cell receptor beta chain was identified in a study of Graves' ophthalmopathy and Graves' hyperthyroidism listed by TCRdb under 2018. As for the study more broadly: Peripheral blood was collected at initial diagnosis, before any treatment. The study used TCR beta repertoire signatures to distinguish Graves' ophthalmopathy from Graves' hyperthyroidism and to predict progression to ophthalmopathy. In total, 135 blood samples were TCR-sequenced: fewer than 50 ophthalmopathy, under 80 hyperthyroidism and about 17 hyperthyroidism-to-ophthalmopathy patients. A discovery set of 100 patients (43 ophthalmopathy, 60 or so stable hyperthyroidism) was enrolled to explore V-J signatures distinguishing ophthalmopathy from hyperthyroidism. The independent validation cohort included under 20 hyperthyroidism patients plus 17 patients who later progressed from hyperthyroidism to ophthalmopathy. In five to seven hyperthyroidism patients, the T-cell repertoire of thyroid tissue was compared with the T-cell repertoire of blood. Following sample collection, hyperthyroidism patients were given methimazole at a starting dose of 30 mg daily, and ophthalmopathy patients were given high-dose intravenous methylprednisolone. The 90 to 100 discovery patients were randomly split 7:3 into training and test sets. Study-wide conclusions, independent of this receptor: Ophthalmopathy was separated from stable hyperthyroidism by the 13-signature model with just under 90% sensitivity and less than 82% specificity in cross-validation and with 80%/75% in the test set. In validation, the model predicted ophthalmopathy progression with about 71% sensitivity and 72.22% specificity; 12 predicted patients were CT-confirmed with GO in a median of 6.5 months. No statistical method was used to set the sample size in advance, and the investigators knew which group each participant was assigned to. Most of the expanded thyroid clonotypes with a frequency above 0.001 were also detected in blood, and it was suggested that the thyroid immune response may be reflected by blood repertoires.

The germline V gene (reference sequence) specifies GTSNPN as CDR1 and SVGIG as CDR2. The CDR3 holds 13 amino acids from the cysteine to the phenylalanine. Left in the record is the CDR3 DNA by itself, 39 bases read in frame from the first base. For repertoire sequencing, TCR beta CDR3 regions were amplified from RNA transcripts. HTBI primers and the Qiagen OneStep RT-PCR kit were used in a first-round RT-PCR, which was followed by a second-round multiplex PCR, size selection and purification. The libraries underwent paired-end sequencing with 100 bp reads on an Illumina HiSeq2000. Per the source publication's procedure: SOAPnuke was used to process the reads, throwing out any read that had adapters, had uncalled bases, had a mean Phred below 15, or lacked an exact constant-primer or identifier match. COPE v1.2.5 was used to merge high-quality paired reads. Unique nucleotide sequences were defined as clonotypes and aligned to IMGT TRB V, D and J references using MiTCR v1.1. The analysis was limited to V-J combinations with a frequency above 0.0001, which together covered 99.2% of the repertoires. For each V-J combination, a TCR clonal expansion and chaos score was defined as the ratio of F50 clonal expansion to chaos observed in the TCRdist matrix. Welch's t-statistics and random forest were used to reduce the features to 10 to 15 V-J combinations, which were then used as input to a naive Bayes classifier. The Morisita-Horn index was used to measure how similar the thyroid and blood repertoires were. TCRdb reprocessed the public reads (quality trimming at Q25 with fastp, clone calling with MiXCR) and kept in-frame beta chains. Each CDR3 protein appears once, grouped with its most common genes and DNA. TCRdb's processing, not the authors' own work, is the source of the V and J calls. The sample table shows 620,000 or so distinct CDR3 sequences, and about 24% are seen once. The ten most abundant clones make up approximately 6.9% of the sample.

On this clonotype: The clone's antigen remains unknown. No base quality information exists; no much larger clone differs at one position.

Stable hyperthyroidism was defined as no progression to ophthalmopathy within 18 months of follow-up. The hyperthyroidism patients were 18 to 65 years old and newly diagnosed, with a disease duration of less than 2 months. Patients with other autoimmune diseases, uncontrolled infections, pregnancy or lactation were excluded. Clinical symptoms, serum thyroxine, TRAb, thyroid ultrasound and orbital computed tomography were used for diagnosis. PBMCs were isolated from approximately 10 ml of fresh peripheral blood by Ficoll-Paque density gradient centrifugation. Total RNA was extracted with Trizol reagent and quality-checked on an Agilent 2100 Bioanalyzer.

This receptor chain uses TRBV30 and TRBJ1-3; D gene: possibly TRBD1, on 5 matching bases. Sequencing was carried out using peripheral blood. This sequence originates from a woman aged 18-29 years with stable Graves' hyperthyroidism. Some clones in this sample may be carry-over from other donors' samples. Donor details come from another sample of the same person, matched by shared clones. The DNA is TGTGCTGGGGGATCGATCATCGGAAACACCATATATTTT. Its translation is CAGGSIIGNTIYF.